This is a list of T cell receptor beta chains from one sample in a study of blood T cells in healthy people across ages. TCRdb passed the 5' RACE reads through MiXCR, listing each CDR3 protein once. The table includes 850,000 to 950,000 distinct CDR3 sequences, roughly 26% detected once. The specimen sequenced was blood. Receptors were obtained from a woman older than 75 in good health. CDR3s include the opening cysteine and the closing phenylalanine or tryptophan. Each record gives: CDR3 length, D gene, V gene, J gene, clone size, CDR3 protein, CDR3 DNA. The D gene is left open where the match is weak. Size is stated for part of the rows, as once, few or many counts, or as a class when the clone is expanded.

length: 14
D: .
V: TRBV18
J: TRBJ2-3
size: many
CDR3: CASSPQTSTDTQYF
DNA: TGTGCCAGCTCACCACAGACTAGCACAGATACGCAGTATTTT

length: 16
D: .
V: TRBV15
J: TRBJ2-1
size: .
CDR3: CATSRAGLRSYNEQFF
DNA: TGTGCCACCAGCAGAGCTGGGCTCCGATCCTACAATGAGCAGTTCTTC

length: 16
D: TRBD2
V: TRBV2
J: TRBJ2-3
size: many
CDR3: CASRGFSGGAIHTQYF
DNA: TGTGCCAGCAGGGGTTTTAGCGGGGGGGCCATTCATACGCAGTATTTT

length: 15
D: TRBD1
V: TRBV5-6
J: TRBJ1-5
size: many
CDR3: CASSFGQAGNQPQHF
DNA: TGTGCCAGCAGTTTCGGACAGGCCGGCAATCAGCCCCAGCATTTT

length: 11
D: .
V: TRBV3-1
J: TRBJ1-1
size: few
CDR3: CASSLQHSAFF
DNA: TGTGCCAGCAGCCTCCAGCATTCTGCTTTCTTT

length: 12
D: .
V: TRBV29-1
J: TRBJ2-5
size: .
CDR3: CSAYDSQETQYF
DNA: TGCAGCGCCTATGACAGCCAAGAGACCCAGTACTTC

length: 16
D: TRBD1
V: TRBV27
J: TRBJ2-3
size: .
CDR3: CASSLGTAGHKDTQYF
DNA: TGTGCCAGCAGTTTAGGGACAGCCGGGCACAAAGATACGCAGTATTTT

length: 15
D: .
V: TRBV27
J: TRBJ1-4
size: few
CDR3: CASSLRAGRSEKLFF
DNA: TGTGCCAGCAGTTTACGGGCAGGGAGAAGTGAAAAACTGTTTTTT

length: 13
D: .
V: TRBV19
J: TRBJ1-6
size: many
CDR3: CASSSGTASPLHF
DNA: TGTGCCAGTAGTAGCGGGACGGCATCACCCCTCCACTTT

length: 14
D: .
V: TRBV12-3/TRBV12-4
J: TRBJ1-3
size: .
CDR3: CASSLGISGNTIYF
DNA: TGTGCCAGCAGTTTAGGGATCTCTGGAAACACCATATATTTT

length: 13
D: TRBD1
V: TRBV20-1
J: TRBJ1-5
size: .
CDR3: CSAPGTGNQPQHF
DNA: TGCAGTGCCCCCGGGACAGGGAATCAGCCCCAGCATTTT

length: 17
D: TRBD1
V: TRBV20-1
J: TRBJ1-1
size: .
CDR3: CSARDLFTGGSNTEAFF
DNA: TGCAGTGCTAGAGACCTTTTTACAGGGGGCTCTAACACTGAAGCTTTCTTT

length: 11
D: .
V: TRBV14
J: TRBJ2-1
size: .
CDR3: CASSLMGTQFF
DNA: TGTGCCAGCAGCCTTATGGGGACCCAGTTCTTC

length: 14
D: .
V: TRBV20-1
J: TRBJ2-5
size: few
CDR3: CSARDHRNGETQYF
DNA: TGCAGTGCTAGAGATCACAGGAATGGAGAGACCCAGTACTTC

length: 13
D: .
V: TRBV12-3/TRBV12-4
J: TRBJ2-2
size: .
CDR3: CASSLRLTGELFF
DNA: TGTGCCAGCAGTCTGAGACTTACCGGGGAGCTGTTTTTT

length: 16
D: .
V: TRBV29-1
J: TRBJ1-1
size: few
CDR3: CSVGGKSLRLNTEAFF
DNA: TGCAGCGTTGGGGGTAAGAGCCTAAGGCTGAACACTGAAGCTTTCTTT

length: 14
D: .
V: TRBV6-2/TRBV6-3
J: TRBJ2-3
size: many
CDR3: CASSYSGTSNTQYF
DNA: TGTGCCAGCAGTTACTCCGGCACTAGTAATACGCAGTATTTT

length: 17
D: TRBD2
V: TRBV5-6
J: TRBJ2-5
size: few
CDR3: CASSLVPRGGPQETQYF
DNA: TGTGCCAGCAGCTTGGTGCCGCGGGGGGGGCCTCAAGAGACCCAGTACTTC

length: 17
D: TRBD1
V: TRBV5-1
J: TRBJ2-4
size: .
CDR3: CASSDGDRGLTKNIQYF
DNA: TGCGCCAGCAGCGATGGGGACAGGGGTTTAACCAAAAACATTCAGTACTTC

length: 16
D: .
V: TRBV15
J: TRBJ2-6
size: many
CDR3: CATSRETAPGANVLTF
DNA: TGTGCCACCAGCAGAGAGACAGCTCCTGGGGCCAACGTCCTGACTTTC

length: 18
D: TRBD2
V: TRBV7-2
J: TRBJ2-3
size: many
CDR3: CASSPRRLAGYPGDTQYF
DNA: TGTGCCAGCAGCCCCCGCCGACTAGCGGGTTACCCGGGAGATACGCAGTATTTT

length: 11
D: .
V: TRBV20-1
J: TRBJ1-1
size: .
CDR3: CSARIRGGAFF
DNA: TGCAGTGCTAGAATTCGAGGAGGCGCTTTCTTT

length: 16
D: .
V: TRBV20-1
J: TRBJ2-1
size: many
CDR3: CSARNALGARDNEQFF
DNA: TGCAGTGCTAGAAATGCTTTAGGGGCCCGGGACAATGAGCAGTTCTTC

length: 16
D: .
V: TRBV7-8
J: TRBJ1-5
size: few
CDR3: CASSQNPHLGGQPQHF
DNA: TGTGCCAGCAGCCAGAATCCGCACTTGGGAGGGCAGCCCCAGCATTTT

length: 15
D: .
V: TRBV27
J: TRBJ2-5
size: many
CDR3: CASSLSYRTQETQYF
DNA: TGTGCCAGCAGTTTATCTTACAGGACCCAAGAGACCCAGTACTTC

length: 14
D: .
V: TRBV6-5
J: TRBJ1-2
size: .
CDR3: CASSYSPGVSGYTF
DNA: TGTGCCAGCAGTTACTCCCCAGGAGTATCTGGCTACACCTTC

length: 13
D: TRBD1
V: TRBV12-3/TRBV12-4
J: TRBJ1-2
size: once
CDR3: CASSLGTGNGNTF
DNA: TGTGCCAGCAGTTTAGGGACAGGGAATGGCAACACCTTC

length: 20
D: TRBD1
V: TRBV6-5
J: TRBJ1-4
size: few
CDR3: CASSYSTPTGYGATNEKLFF
DNA: TGTGCCAGCAGTTACTCGACACCGACAGGGTATGGCGCAACTAATGAAAAACTGTTTTTT

length: 12
D: .
V: TRBV20-1
J: TRBJ2-1
size: many
CDR3: CSARGRAHEQFF
DNA: TGCAGTGCTAGAGGCAGGGCCCATGAGCAGTTCTTC

length: 16
D: TRBD2
V: TRBV6-2/TRBV6-3
J: TRBJ2-2
size: .
CDR3: CTSILAGGPNTGELFF
DNA: TGTACCAGCATTTTAGCGGGGGGCCCGAACACCGGGGAGCTGTTTTTT

length: 14
D: .
V: TRBV30
J: TRBJ2-3
size: many
CDR3: CATLLTGRTDTQYF
DNA: TGTGCCACGCTACTGACGGGTCGCACAGATACGCAGTATTTT

length: 13
D: .
V: TRBV12-3/TRBV12-4
J: TRBJ1-5
size: .
CDR3: CASSLSVNQPQHF
DNA: TGTGCCAGCAGTTTAAGCGTTAATCAGCCCCAGCATTTT

length: 16
D: .
V: TRBV12-2
J: TRBJ2-1
size: many
CDR3: CASRVPGQVVYNEQFF
DNA: TGTGCAAGTCGCGTCCCGGGACAGGTGGTTTACAATGAGCAGTTCTTC

length: 13
D: TRBD1
V: TRBV4-3
J: TRBJ1-2
size: .
CDR3: CASSQAGGYSYTF
DNA: TGCGCCAGCAGCCAAGCAGGGGGCTATAGCTACACCTTC

length: 15
D: .
V: TRBV14
J: TRBJ1-4
size: few
CDR3: CASSQGIDSYEKLFF
DNA: TGTGCCAGCAGCCAAGGGATCGACAGTTATGAAAAACTGTTTTTT

length: 15
D: TRBD1
V: TRBV7-2
J: TRBJ1-2
size: .
CDR3: CASSQNSPTGTGYTF
DNA: TGTGCCAGCAGCCAAAACAGCCCGACAGGGACTGGCTACACCTTC

length: 15
D: .
V: TRBV12-3/TRBV12-4
J: TRBJ1-4
size: many
CDR3: CASSLTQAINEKLFF
DNA: TGTGCCAGCAGTTTAACGCAGGCAATTAATGAAAAACTGTTTTTT

length: 13
D: .
V: TRBV6-2/TRBV6-3
J: TRBJ2-7
size: .
CDR3: CASGGPTGETQYF
DNA: TGTGCCAGCGGGGGCCCAACCGGGGAGACTCAGTACTTC

length: 14
D: .
V: TRBV7-9
J: TRBJ2-3
size: many
CDR3: CASSFTSSGDTQYF
DNA: TGTGCCAGCAGCTTTACATCATCCGGCGATACGCAGTATTTT